The 26 T cell receptor beta chains reported below all come from one sample, sequenced in a study of T cell responses to AZD1222 COVID-19 vaccine. The repertoire was sequenced with immunoSEQ multiplex PCR; TCRdb's copy has only in-frame clones and lacks some. The top ten clones hold 10% of a sample with under 90,000 clones, 75% to 90% of them seen once. Sequencing used peripheral blood, obtained 28 days after the second AZD1222 dose. Every receptor here comes from an adult who received the AZD1222 COVID-19 vaccine.

The J gene is TRBJ1-2, the V gene TRBV2; D might be TRBD1 (5 bases). This CDR3 region has 15 residues. V lost 4 bases, J lost 4 bases, and 16 bases lay in between. CDR1 and CDR2 (germline): SNHLY, FYNNEI. As DNA, the CDR3 is TGTGCCAGCAGTGCCAGTCAGGTCGGGGGCTATGGCTACACCTTC. Translation gives CASSASQVGGYGYTF.

The chain employs TRBV5-6 and TRBJ2-7, with D hard to call. The CDR3 sequence is 11 residues long. V dropped 0 bases and J dropped 6 bases, with 4 bases sitting between them. Looked up from germline, CDR1 is SGHDT and CDR2 is YYEEEE. In nucleotides, the CDR3 is TGTGCCAGCAGCTTGGTTTCCGAGCAGTACTTC. Its translation is CASSLVSEQYF. The full variable domain, its missing parts supplied by reference TRBV5-6 and TRBJ2-7, is DAGVTQSPTHLIKTRGQQVTLRCSPKSGHDTVSWYQQALGQGPQFIFQYYEEEERQRGNFPDRFSGHQFPNYSSELNVNALLLGDSALYLCASSLVSEQYFGPGTRLTVT.

V and J are TRBV2 and TRBJ1-6; no definite D call. Trimming removed 3 bases from V and 18 bases from J, with 9 bases in between. CDR1 is SNHLY and CDR2 is FYNNEI in the germline V gene. This CDR3 has 10 residues. The CDR3 region has the DNA TGTGCCAGCAGTGATGGAGAACCCCACTTT. Protein: CASSDGEPHF.

The V and J genes are TRBV15 and TRBJ2-7, with D perhaps given as TRBD1 or TRBD2 (5 bases each). Trimming took 1 base from V and 2 from J, leaving 9 bases between them. Germline-derived CDR1 and CDR2 are LNHNV and YYDKDF (reference sequence). CDR3 length: 14 amino acids. The CDR3 nucleotides read TGTGCCACCAGCAGAGCGCAGGGACCCTACGAGCAGTACTTC. Its translation is CATSRAQGPYEQYF.

The chain carries TRBV15 and TRBJ2-7; no firm D call. The germline V and J ends were trimmed by 0 bases and 0 bases, with 9 bases remaining between them. The CDR3 is 15 residues long. Germline V gene lookup returns CDR1 LNHNV and CDR2 YYDKDF (reference sequence). DNA for the CDR3: TGTGCCACCAGCAGAGATTTAGGGAACTCCTACGAGCAGTACTTC. Translated: CATSRDLGNSYEQYF.

The chain joins TRBV5-6 to TRBJ2-1; 12 positions match TRBD2. After removal of 5 bases from V and 0 bases from J, the junction contained 9 bases not matched to a gene. Germline values: CDR1 SGHDT, CDR2 YYEEEE. This CDR3 is 18 amino acids long. The CDR3 nucleotides are TGTGCCAGCAGGCCACTAGCGGGGGGCCGCAGCTCCTACAATGAGCAGTTCTTC. Its protein product is CASRPLAGGRSSYNEQFF.

This rearrangement joins TRBV5-1 to TRBJ2-3, with a possible D match to TRBD1 (5 bases). This CDR3 region has 14 residues. The V end lost 6 bases, the J end lost 0 bases, and 11 bases lay between the germline ends. Germline V gives CDR1 SGHRS, CDR2 YFSETQ. The CDR3 bases are TGCGCCAGCAAACATCAGGGTAGCACAGATACGCAGTATTTT. Translated, it gives CASKHQGSTDTQYF.

The J gene is TRBJ1-6, the V gene TRBV27; 7 bases fit TRBD1. The germline CDR1 and CDR2 sequences are MNHEY and SMNVEV (reference sequence). The length of the CDR3 is 15 residues. The ends lost 10 bases at V and 2 bases at J; junction bases unmatched: 8. CDR3 nucleotides: TGTGCCATCCTAGACAGGGCGACCTATAATTCACCCCTCCACTTT. Translating it yields CAILDRATYNSPLHF.

This chain uses TRBV5-1 with TRBJ1-2; D remains unclear. The CDR3 totals 14 residues. Trimming took off 0 bases at V and 8 bases at J, with 14 bases between the two ends. Germline loops: CDR1 SGHRS, CDR2 YFSETQ. This CDR3 is CASSLVSGVGGYTF. Here the CDR3 DNA reads TGCGCCAGCAGCTTGGTATCCGGGGTGGGGGGCTACACCTTC.

V and J are TRBV19 and TRBJ2-5; D is uncertain. The germline gives CDR1 LNHDA, CDR2 SQIVND (reference sequence). This CDR3 is built from 14 residues. V lost 5 bases to trimming and J lost 5 bases, with 15 bases between them. CDR3 region: CASSFRALWETQYF. CDR3 DNA: TGTGCCAGTAGTTTCCGAGCGCTTTGGGAGACCCAGTACTTC.

This sequence joins TRBV27 and TRBJ2-2; 9 bases agree with TRBD2. V dropped 6 bases and J dropped 2; count of bases not matched to a gene: 7. The germline CDR1 and CDR2 sequences are MNHEY and SMNVEV (reference sequence). The CDR3 has 16 amino acids. The CDR3 DNA reads as TGTGCCAGCAGGAAACCGGGACTAGCTAACACCGGGGAGCTGTTTTTT. This encodes CASRKPGLANTGELFF.

The CDR3 DNA reads TGCAGCGTTGAAGGGGACAAGAGAGACACTGAAGCTTTCTTT. Translation: CSVEGDKRDTEAFF. The gene calls are TRBV29-1 and TRBJ1-1; a possible D gene is TRBD1 (6 bases). This CDR3 contains 14 residues. Germline lookup yields CDR1 SQVTM and CDR2 ANQGSEA. The V end lost 1 base, the J end lost 3 bases, and 12 bases lay between the germline ends.

This clone is deemed large (0.1 to 1%). The CDR3 coding sequence is TGTGCCAGCAGTTTAGGGGCGGGTAATTCACCCCTCCACTTT. Translated, it gives CASSLGAGNSPLHF. This chain joins TRBV3-1 (or the pseudogene TRBV3-2) and TRBJ1-6, with D possibly TRBD1 on 5 matching bases. The CDR3 is 14 amino acids. Germline CDR1 and CDR2: LGHDT and YNNKEL (reference sequence). V was trimmed by 6 bases and J by 6 bases, leaving 12 bases between them.

This clone has just a few counts. The chain uses TRBV3-1 (or the pseudogene TRBV3-2) and TRBJ2-7; D possibly uses TRBD1 or TRBD2 (5 bases each). This CDR3 comprises 14 residues. Between the trimmed V and J ends, which lost 3 bases and 12 bases, there was a span of 21 bases. In germline, CDR1 is LGHDT, CDR2 YNNKEL (reference sequence). As DNA, the CDR3 is TGTGCCAGCAGCCAGGATTCTTCGGGGCGCGAACGGTACTTC. Translation gives CASSQDSSGRERYF.

Turning to this clone: Other DNA sequences within the sample encode an identical CDR3. The rearrangement links TRBV28 to TRBJ1-4; TRBD1 matches at 9 bases. V lost 6 bases to trimming and J lost 6 bases; unmatched junction nucleotides: 8. CDR3 length: 15 residues. CDR1 and CDR2 (germline): MDHEN, SYDVKM. DNA of the CDR3: TGTGCCAGCAGCTTGAACAGGGGGCTTTATGAAAAACTGTTTTTT. It yields the protein CASSLNRGLYEKLFF.

The chain is built from TRBV11-2 and TRBJ1-1; D gene unclear. Trimming removed 5 bases from V and 4 bases from J, with 11 bases in between. Germline V gene lookup returns CDR1 SGHAT and CDR2 FQNNGV. The CDR3 runs to 13 residues. CDR3 in DNA: TGTGCCAGCAGCCGCTCGACCTCCACTGAAGCTTTCTTT. Its translation: CASSRSTSTEAFF.

This clone was counted only a few times. The chain couples TRBV2 to TRBJ1-4; 9 bases line up with TRBD1. With 7 bases clipped from V and 6 bases from J, the junction kept 3 bases outside the gene matches. The CDR3 covers 13 residues. The germline V gene encodes CDR1 SNHLY and CDR2 FYNNEI. CDR3 in DNA: TGTGCCAGCACTGGGACAGGGTATGAAAAACTGTTTTTT. Its protein product is CASTGTGYEKLFF.

This clone showed up just a few times. The chain carries TRBV5-5 and TRBJ1-5, with D unresolved. The CDR3 has 15 amino acids. CDR1 is SGHKS and CDR2 is YYEKEE in the germline V gene (reference sequence). Deletions cut 0 bases from V and 3 bases from J, with 10 bases between. The CDR3: CASSLAASVNQPQHF. DNA for the CDR3: TGTGCCAGCAGCTTGGCGGCCAGTGTCAATCAGCCCCAGCATTTT.

The genes are TRBV3-1 (or the pseudogene TRBV3-2) and TRBJ1-3; no clear D. CDR1 is LGHDT and CDR2 is YNNKEL in the germline V gene (reference sequence). V was pared by 4 bases and J by 0 bases, with 13 bases between. The CDR3 consists of 16 residues. The CDR3 coding sequence is TGTGCCAGCAGCCCTCATTCGTACGCCTCTGGAAACACCATATATTTT. This sequence encodes CASSPHSYASGNTIYF.

The chain employs TRBV5-1 and TRBJ1-2; D gene uncertain. V was clipped by 0 bases and J by 0 bases, with 9 bases between them. This CDR3 contains 15 residues. CDR1 and CDR2 from the germline V gene are SGHRS and YFSETQ. The CDR3 protein is CASSLEADPNYGYTF. CDR3 in DNA: TGCGCCAGCAGCTTGGAGGCAGACCCTAACTATGGCTACACCTTC.

The rearrangement links TRBV19 to TRBJ2-1; the match to TRBD1 covers 11 bases. The CDR3 sequence is 13 residues long. Trimming at V came to 5 bases and at J to 15 bases, leaving 9 bases not matched to a gene. CDR1 and CDR2 from the germline V gene are LNHDA and SQIVND (reference sequence). The CDR3: CASSRPGTGGLFF. The CDR3 DNA is TGTGCCAGTAGTCGTCCGGGGACAGGGGGTCTGTTCTTC.

This clone was detected once. The rearrangement links TRBV5-6 to TRBJ1-5; maybe TRBD1 (6 bases). Trimming took 3 bases from V and 4 from J, leaving 17 bases between them. Germline CDR1 SGHDT, CDR2 YYEEEE. The CDR3 is 16 residues long. CDR3 in amino acids: CASSSQGRKKNQPQHF. CDR3 bases: TGTGCCAGCAGCTCCCAGGGGAGGAAAAAAAATCAGCCCCAGCATTTT.

The genes are TRBV9 and TRBJ2-7; D is perhaps TRBD2 (5 bases). The ends were cut back, 1 base at V and 1 base at J, with 9 bases in the middle. The CDR3 runs 14 residues. Germline V gene sequence: CDR1 SGDLS, CDR2 YYNGEE. The CDR3 bases are TGTGCCAGCAGCGTATACGGGAAGTCCTACGAGCAGTACTTC. This encodes CASSVYGKSYEQYF.

The chain is built from TRBV4-2 and TRBJ1-3, with D possibly matching TRBD1 (5 bases). Germline V lookup: CDR1 LGHNA, CDR2 YNFKEQ. Trimming stripped 0 bases from V and 4 bases from J, with 13 bases between. This CDR3 has 16 residues. The CDR3: CASSQDPGGFGNTIYF. The CDR3 DNA sequence: TGTGCCAGCAGCCAAGACCCCGGGGGGTTCGGAAACACCATATATTTT.

The J gene is TRBJ1-6, the V gene TRBV5-4; possibly TRBD1 for D (5 bases). Trimming removed 1 base from V and 9 bases from J, with 14 bases in between. Germline CDR1 reads SGHNT; CDR2 reads YYREEE (reference sequence). The CDR3 covers 15 residues. In DNA, the CDR3 is TGTGCCAGCAGCTTGAGAAGGGGAAATGGTTCACCCCTCCACTTT. Residues: CASSLRRGNGSPLHF.

V is TRBV9 and J is TRBJ2-1, with TRBD2 matching over 8 bases. CDR1 is SGDLS, CDR2 YYNGEE, per germline. V was clipped by 4 bases and J by 0 bases; unmatched bases: 6. The CDR3 contains 16 residues. CDR3 residues: CASSNSGASSYNEQFF. CDR3 DNA: TGTGCCAGCAGCAATAGCGGGGCGAGCTCCTACAATGAGCAGTTCTTC.